These T cell receptor beta chains were read from a single sample in a study of T cell repertoires in cytomegalovirus infection. Their recognized antigens are unknown. A single record per CDR3 protein comes from TCRdb applying MiXCR to the reads. The sample lists around 430,000 distinct CDR3 sequences, about 42% seen once, with around 45% in the top ten. The material was cultured PBMCs, obtained from culture after CMV antigen stimulation. These receptors originate from a human donor in good health (CMV status not recorded). Some clones in this sample may be carry-over from other donors' samples. Both conserved end residues are part of each CDR3. Fields, in order: J gene, D gene, V gene, clone size, CDR3 DNA, CDR3 protein. D genes are given only for firm matches. The listing skips clone size in some rows; elsewhere it reads once, few, many or a size class.

TRBJ2-5,TRBD2,TRBV6-6,-,TGTGCCAGCAGGCCCGATCTAGCGGGGGAGACCCAGTACTTC,CASRPDLAGETQYF
TRBJ2-7,-,TRBV7-2,few,TGTGCCAGCAGCTTATTGATGTACGAGCAGTACTTC,CASSLLMYEQYF
TRBJ1-1,-,TRBV4-1,few,TGCGCCAGCAGCCAAGACACAGGGTATACTGAAGCTTTCTTT,CASSQDTGYTEAFF
TRBJ1-4,-,TRBV7-9,-,TGTGCCAGCAGCTTACGGGGAGGGTTGGCAACTAATGAAAAACTGTTTTTT,CASSLRGGLATNEKLFF
TRBJ2-7,-,TRBV7-6,-,TGTGCCAGCAGCTTAAGGGCAGGTTTCCCCGAGCAGTACTTC,CASSLRAGFPEQYF
TRBJ1-4,-,TRBV20-1,-,TGCAGTTCTCAATTACGTACTAATGAAAAACTGTTTTTT,CSSQLRTNEKLFF
TRBJ1-1,-,TRBV20-1,-,TGCAGTGCTGAGAGGAACACTGAAGCTTTCTTT,CSAERNTEAFF
TRBJ1-2,-,TRBV7-6,-,TGTGCCAGCAGCTTACTTGCTCCTAACTATGGCTACACCTTC,CASSLLAPNYGYTF
TRBJ2-1,-,TRBV12-3/TRBV12-4,-,TGTGCCAGCAGTTTAGTAGGGACCGCCCAGTTCTTC,CASSLVGTAQFF
TRBJ1-2,TRBD1,TRBV7-2,-,TGTGCCAGCAGCTTGGGGACAGGGGTTGGCTACACCTTC,CASSLGTGVGYTF
TRBJ2-3,TRBD2,TRBV7-2,-,TGTGCCAGCAGCCCACCCTCGGCGGGGGGGCGAACAGATACGCAGTATTTT,CASSPPSAGGRTDTQYF
TRBJ2-7,-,TRBV2,-,TGTGCCAGCAGTGAACAGTCCTACGAGCAGTACTTC,CASSEQSYEQYF
TRBJ1-1,-,TRBV28,once,TGTGCCAGCAGTTTGGGGTGGTCTGAAGCTTTCTTT,CASSLGWSEAFF
TRBJ1-2,-,TRBV7-2,-,TGTGCCAGCAGCTCGGTCTATGGCTACACCTTC,CASSSVYGYTF
TRBJ1-2,-,TRBV20-1,-,TGCAGTGCTAGAGATGGGAACCAGGGTCCGGACTATGGCTACACCTTC,CSARDGNQGPDYGYTF
TRBJ2-1,TRBD2,TRBV12-5,few,TGTGCTAGTGGTTTGACCAAGACTAGCGTTACCTACAATGAGCAGTTCTTC,CASGLTKTSVTYNEQFF
TRBJ2-1,-,TRBV11-2,-,TGTGCCAGCAGCTCCCTCCTAGGTTACAATGAGCAGTTCTTC,CASSSLLGYNEQFF
TRBJ1-5,-,TRBV12-3/TRBV12-4,few,TGTGCCAGCAGTTTCCAAGGGGCGGATCAGCCCCAGCATTTT,CASSFQGADQPQHF
TRBJ1-2,-,TRBV12-3/TRBV12-4,-,TGTGCCAGCAGTCCCCGTGGAGAGACGGGCTATGGCTACACCTTC,CASSPRGETGYGYTF
TRBJ2-3,TRBD2,TRBV27,-,TGTGCCAGCAGTTTAAACGCTCGGGAGGGCCTTGTAGATACGCAGTATTTT,CASSLNAREGLVDTQYF
TRBJ2-7,-,TRBV12-5,-,TGTGCTAGTGGTCCCGGCCCAATCCTATACGAGCAGTACTTC,CASGPGPILYEQYF
TRBJ2-3,-,TRBV11-1,-,TGTGCCAGCAGCCACTGGGGGTCACCCACAGATACGCAGTATTTT,CASSHWGSPTDTQYF
TRBJ1-2,-,TRBV7-2,many,TGTGCCAGCAGCTCCAGGGAAGGGGGCTACACCTTC,CASSSREGGYTF
TRBJ1-1,-,TRBV7-2,many,TGTGCCAGCAGCTTGGGGGCTTATGAAGCTTTCTTT,CASSLGAYEAFF
TRBJ2-1,-,TRBV6-1,few,TGTGCCAGCAGTGAATTCGGGGCCCCGAGGAATGAGCAGTTCTTC,CASSEFGAPRNEQFF
TRBJ2-1,-,TRBV7-2,-,TGTGCCAGCAGCTTAGGTGTTCACAATGAGCAGTTCTTC,CASSLGVHNEQFF
TRBJ2-1,-,TRBV7-7,-,TGTGCCAGCAGCCCGTTGCCAGGGGCCAATGAGCAGTTCTTC,CASSPLPGANEQFF
TRBJ2-1,TRBD2,TRBV7-2,few,TGTGCCAGCAGCTTAAATAGCGGGAGGGCCGGGAATGAGCAGTTCTTC,CASSLNSGRAGNEQFF
TRBJ2-3,-,TRBV7-2,-,TGTGCCAGCAGCCCCCGGTTGTTCGCGGATACGCAGTATTTT,CASSPRLFADTQYF
TRBJ1-5,-,TRBV12-3/TRBV12-4,-,TGTGCCAGCAGTTTTGAGAATGTGGTCCAGCCCCAGCATTTT,CASSFENVVQPQHF
TRBJ2-1,-,TRBV7-9,few,TGTGCCAGCAGCCCGACGGGCCTCCCCCTAAGCAATGAGCAGTTCTTC,CASSPTGLPLSNEQFF
TRBJ2-6,TRBD2,TRBV19,few,TGTGCCAGTAGTATCGGGAGGGCTGGGGCCAACGTCCTGACTTTC,CASSIGRAGANVLTF
TRBJ1-2,-,TRBV7-2,few,TGTGCCAGCAGCCCATCCCAGACCAGCAACTATGGCTACACCTTC,CASSPSQTSNYGYTF
TRBJ2-3,TRBD2,TRBV5-1,-,TGCGCCAGCAGCTTGGCCAAAGGCGGGGGACCCACAGATACGCAGTATTTT,CASSLAKGGGPTDTQYF
TRBJ2-7,-,TRBV6-6,few,TGTGCCAGCAGGTCAGGGTTACGGGGCGAGCAGTACTTC,CASRSGLRGEQYF
TRBJ2-5,-,TRBV5-1,-,TGCGCCAGCAGCTTCCAAGCGGGTGGGGGAGAGACCCAGTACTTC,CASSFQAGGGETQYF
TRBJ1-5,-,TRBV19,-,TGTGCCAGTAGTATACCAGTGACCGGGCAGCCCCAGCATTTT,CASSIPVTGQPQHF
TRBJ1-5,TRBD1,TRBV5-3,-,TGTGCCAGCAGCAAAGGGACAGCCATAGCCTATAGCAATCAGCCCCAGCATTTT,CASSKGTAIAYSNQPQHF
TRBJ1-3,TRBD1,TRBV5-4,-,TGTGCCAGCAGCAAAGGGACAGGGAGTGGAAACACCATATATTTT,CASSKGTGSGNTIYF
TRBJ2-2,TRBD1,TRBV28,-,TGTGCCAGCAGGCAGGACAGGCTTTACGCCGGGGAGCTGTTTTTT,CASRQDRLYAGELFF
TRBJ2-1,TRBD2,TRBV18,-,TGTGCCAGCTCATTCGAGACTAGCGGTAACAATGAGCAGTTCTTC,CASSFETSGNNEQFF
TRBJ2-1,TRBD2,TRBV13,-,TGTGCCAGCAGCCCCGGGGGGGCGGGAGACAATGAGCAGTTCTTC,CASSPGGAGDNEQFF
TRBJ1-1,TRBD1,TRBV7-2,-,TGTGCCAGCAGCTCACAGGGGAGTCTCCCTGAAGCTTTCTTT,CASSSQGSLPEAFF
TRBJ2-3,-,TRBV4-3,-,-,CASSLRAGPDTDTQYF
TRBJ2-5,-,TRBV5-1,few,TGCGCCAGCAGCTTGGATACTAGCTCGGAGACCCAGTACTTC,CASSLDTSSETQYF
TRBJ1-5,-,TRBV7-8,-,TGTGCCAGCAGTCAGGGGTTTGGCAATCAGCCCCAGCATTTT,CASSQGFGNQPQHF
TRBJ2-3,-,TRBV7-2,-,TGTGCCAGCAGCTTTGCTTCACTAGATACGCAGTATTTT,CASSFASLDTQYF
TRBJ1-6,-,TRBV10-3,-,TGTGCCATCCAGGGTTGGACTGATTCACCCCTCCACTTT,CAIQGWTDSPLHF
TRBJ1-2,-,TRBV6-1,few,TGTGCCAGCAGTGAAGGGAACCGTTGGTGGTATGGCTACACCTTC,CASSEGNRWWYGYTF
TRBJ2-5,-,TRBV6-6,-,TGTGCCAGCAGTTACTATGAGACCCAGTACTTC,CASSYYETQYF
TRBJ1-3,-,TRBV12-5,-,TGTGCTAGTGGTTTGATTCCCCCTGGAAACACCATATATTTT,CASGLIPPGNTIYF
TRBJ2-7,-,TRBV11-2,once,TGTGCCAGCAGCTTAGGAGTGGTCAGGGGTGGCGAGCAGTACTTC,CASSLGVVRGGEQYF
TRBJ1-1,-,TRBV4-3,-,TGCGCCAGCAGCCAAGTTGGGAACCCCACTGAAGCTTTCTTT,CASSQVGNPTEAFF